This TCR beta chain was sequenced for a study of shared clonotypes between healthy human individuals. This CDR3 is 13 amino acids long. Germline CDR1 is SGDLS and CDR2 is YYNGEE. The V end was cut by 4 bases, the J end by 2 bases, with 10 bases between. Regarding this clone: The sample carries other DNA sequences with the same CDR3.

Using immunoSEQ multiplex PCR, the repertoire was profiled, and TCRdb retains in-frame clones only, with some absent. The sample has some 2 million clones, about 94% seen once. CD45RO-negative cells were positively selected for CCR7, leaving out terminally differentiated effector memory CD45RA+ cells. The sequence derives from a man aged 18 to 29 in good health. This chain links TRBV9 with TRBJ2-7; D not certain. The sample comprised naive CD8+ T cells sorted from blood. The CDR3 region is CASSPPGTYEQYF. DNA for the CDR3: TGTGCCAGCAGCCCTCCTGGAACCTACGAGCAGTACTTC.